These 19 T cell receptor beta chains originate from one sample sequenced in a study of CD8+ T cells in alopecia areata (dated by TCRdb to the late 2010s). Library prep was done by the immunoSEQ multiplex PCR assay. To provide template for TCR sequencing, every sample had RNA extracted and reverse transcribed into cDNA. TCRdb took this table from immuneACCESS and kept in-frame rearrangements with V and J called. Such tables lack part of the clones; where checked against another copy, unresolved V genes explain under half of the gap, and the rest is unexplained. The sample profile shows tens of thousands of clones; roughly 50% of them were found once. The biggest ten clones account for approximately 40% of the sample. Sequences were obtained from NKG2D-high CD8+ T cells sorted from blood. Read against the paper, the sample's cell subset or site label means: sorted CD8+ NKG2D-high blood T cells. The receptors derive from a human donor with alopecia areata.

This clone was counted between two and nine times. V usage is TRBV29-1 and J usage is TRBJ2-5; D uncertain. The CDR3 spans 13 residues. Germline values: CDR1 SQVTM, CDR2 ANQGSEA. V was pared by 4 bases and J by 3 bases, with 12 bases between. CDR3 loop: CSVVSGSKETQYF. The CDR3 DNA reads as TGCAGCGTTGTATCCGGGTCTAAAGAGACCCAGTACTTC.

The chain joins TRBV4-1 to TRBJ1-2; D may be TRBD1 (6 bases). Trimming shortened V by 5 bases and J by 6 bases, and 10 bases separated the two germline ends. There are 12 residues in the CDR3. Germline V CDR1 and CDR2: MGHRA, YSYEKL. CDR3 amino acids: CASSWGADGYTF. The CDR3 region has the DNA TGCGCCAGCAGCTGGGGGGCTGATGGCTACACCTTC.

The chain carries TRBV29-1 and TRBJ1-1; TRBD1 is a possible D gene (5 bases). The CDR3 has 13 amino acids. V was cut by 6 bases and J by 8 bases, with 19 bases left in between. CDR1 and CDR2 from the germline V gene are SQVTM and ANQGSEA. This chain's CDR3 is CSVQLRDRYEAFF. CDR3 nucleotides: TGCAGCGTACAATTACGGGACCGATACGAAGCTTTCTTT.

The rearrangement links TRBV2 to TRBJ2-2, with 7 bases aligning to TRBD1. The CDR3 sequence is 12 residues long. V was pared by 9 bases and J by 6 bases, with 4 bases of the junction left unmatched. Looked up from germline, CDR1 is SNHLY and CDR2 is FYNNEI. The chain's CDR3 is CARAQGAGELFF. CDR3 DNA sequence: TGTGCCAGAGCCCAGGGGGCCGGGGAGCTGTTTTTT.

The rearrangement joins TRBV9 to TRBJ1-2; TRBD1 aligns across 8 bases. This CDR3 comprises 15 residues. The V gene's germline CDR1 is SGDLS and CDR2 YYNGEE. The junction had 8 bases not matched to a gene; V was cut back by 3 bases and J by 4 bases. CDR3: CASSGAGGVVYGYTF. As DNA, the CDR3 is TGTGCCAGCAGCGGTGCAGGGGGCGTTGTCTATGGCTACACCTTC.

This clone was seen only once. DNA of the CDR3: TGTGCCAGCAGTTCTCGACAGGGAACTTTCTACGAGCAGTACTTC. Its translation is CASSSRQGTFYEQYF. The chain couples TRBV28 to TRBJ2-7; 7 nucleotides agree with TRBD1. Looked up from germline, CDR1 is MDHEN and CDR2 is SYDVKM. There are 15 residues in the CDR3. The V gene end was trimmed by 4 bases and the J gene end by 3 bases; junction bases not matched to a gene: 9.

The genes are TRBV19 and TRBJ1-1; D is unclear. The CDR3 spans 12 residues. Trimming removed 8 bases from V and 4 bases from J, with 11 bases in between. Germline loops: CDR1 LNHDA, CDR2 SQIVND (reference sequence). The CDR3 is CASLSSPTEAFF. For the CDR3, the DNA is TGTGCCAGTCTATCTTCCCCCACTGAAGCTTTCTTT.

The gene calls are TRBV6-5 and TRBJ1-5; TRBD1 is a possible D gene (5 bases). V was pared by 8 bases and J by 7 bases, with 21 bases between. Germline V gene sequence: CDR1 MNHEY, CDR2 SVGAGI. The CDR3 runs to 15 residues. As DNA, the CDR3 is TGTGCCAGCCGACAGTCGCTAGGTCTGGGACAGCCCCAGCATTTT. Residues: CASRQSLGLGQPQHF.

This chain joins TRBV5-1 and TRBJ2-5; no clear D gene. Germline CDR1 and CDR2: SGHRS and YFSETQ. V lost 0 bases and J 1 base, leaving 10 bases between the germline ends. The CDR3 sequence is 15 residues long. CDR3 loop: CASSLEGMAQETQYF. The CDR3 DNA is TGCGCCAGCAGCTTGGAAGGGATGGCCCAAGAGACCCAGTACTTC.

The chain uses TRBV9 and TRBJ2-1; no clear D gene. Germline lookup yields CDR1 SGDLS and CDR2 YYNGEE. V was pared by 4 bases and J by 8 bases, with 16 bases between. This CDR3 is 14 amino acids long. The CDR3 sequence: CASSPPSRRDEQFF. The CDR3 bases are TGTGCCAGCAGCCCTCCGTCCCGGAGAGATGAGCAGTTCTTC.

V is TRBV13 and J is TRBJ2-5; possible D gene TRBD2, 5 bases. Trimming shortened V by 0 bases and J by 0 bases, and 8 bases separated the two germline ends. In germline, CDR1 is PRHDT, CDR2 FYEKMQ (reference sequence). CDR3 length: 15 amino acids. As DNA, the CDR3 is TGTGCCAGCAGCTTAGGAGTGGGAGACCAAGAGACCCAGTACTTC. It encodes CASSLGVGDQETQYF.

The chain uses TRBV4-1 and TRBJ2-1; unclear D gene. The CDR3 is made up of 15 amino acids. V lost 0 bases and J lost 0, with 6 bases in between. The germline CDR1 and CDR2 sequences are MGHRA and YSYEKL. CDR3 region: CASSQDPSSYNEQFF. CDR3 sequence (DNA): TGCGCCAGCAGCCAAGATCCGAGCTCCTACAATGAGCAGTTCTTC.

CDR3 in amino acids: CASSLVKQGSSYEQYF. DNA for the CDR3: TGTGCCAGCAGCTTAGTAAAACAGGGGAGCTCCTACGAGCAGTACTTC. The rearrangement joins TRBV7-2 to TRBJ2-7; the match to TRBD1 covers 7 bases. Germline-derived CDR1 and CDR2 are SGHTA and FQGNSA. The ends lost 1 base at V and 0 bases at J; junction bases unmatched: 6. The CDR3 is 16 residues long.

The chain recombines TRBV14 with TRBJ1-2, with 8 bases matching TRBD1. V lost 0 bases, J lost 6 bases, and 9 bases stayed unmatched. The CDR3 sequence is 16 residues long. Germline CDR1 is SGHDN and CDR2 is FVKESK. CDR3 residues: CASSQEATGGRNGYTF. The CDR3 bases are TGTGCCAGCAGCCAAGAGGCCACAGGGGGACGGAATGGCTACACCTTC.

The chain has TRBV7-8 and TRBJ1-2; no firm D call. V lost 3 bases to trimming and J lost 6 bases, with 8 bases between them. The CDR3 loop spans 12 amino acids. Germline assignment: CDR1 SGHVS and CDR2 FQNEAQ. The CDR3 is CASSLVENGYTF. The CDR3 nucleotides read TGTGCCAGCAGCTTGGTAGAAAATGGCTACACCTTC.

The genes are TRBV7-9 and TRBJ2-2; a weak D match, TRBD2 (5 bases). Germline lookup yields CDR1 SEHNR and CDR2 FQNEAQ (reference sequence). The CDR3 extends over 14 amino acids. The germline V and J ends were trimmed by 10 bases and 7 bases, with 19 bases remaining between them. DNA for the CDR3: TGTGCCACCTCGGGCGGAGGAGTTGTCGGGGAGCTGTTTTTT. Translated: CATSGGGVVGELFF.

The rearrangement links TRBV7-2 to TRBJ2-1; TRBD2 is a possible D gene (6 bases). This CDR3 has 17 residues. Between the trimmed V and J ends, which lost 4 bases and 0 bases, there was a span of 16 bases. Germline CDR1 and CDR2: SGHTA and FQGNSA. CDR3 coding DNA: TGTGCCAGCAGCTCCAATAGCGGACCCAGCTCCTACAATGAGCAGTTCTTC. Translation: CASSSNSGPSSYNEQFF.

This chain uses TRBV7-8 with TRBJ2-5; TRBD1 might be the D (6 bases). Germline V gene sequence: CDR1 SGHVS, CDR2 FQNEAQ. V was pared by 7 bases and J by 5 bases, with 14 bases between. The CDR3 loop spans 13 amino acids. CDR3 amino acids: CASNRVTGETQYF. In nucleotides, the CDR3 is TGTGCCAGCAACAGGGTTACGGGGGAGACCCAGTACTTC.

On this clone: Distinct nucleotide sequences in the sample also encode this CDR3. V and J are TRBV27 and TRBJ2-5; 12 bases fit TRBD1. Germline trimming cut 6 bases from V and 5 bases from J; bases unmatched to any gene: 7. Germline V gene sequence: CDR1 MNHEY, CDR2 SMNVEV (reference sequence). The CDR3 runs to 15 residues. CDR3 sequence reads: CASSHRDRGRETQYF. The CDR3 nucleotides read TGTGCCAGCAGCCACCGGGACAGGGGGCGGGAGACCCAGTACTTC.